This T cell receptor beta chain was documented in a study of metastatic and nonmetastatic thyroid tumors. In the study overall: Repertoire comparisons spanned blood and tumor or nodule tissue from malignant and benign thyroid patients. Study outcomes and limitations: Patients with malignant thyroid tumors reportedly had significantly higher TCR beta diversity than those with benign nodules, in blood and tumor.

Authors' methods: The study built a papillary thyroid cancer distant-metastasis classifier from CDR3 differences across clinicopathological groups. TCRdb re-analyzed the PCR reads using MiXCR. The authors' filters were not applied to this entry. The data contain fewer than 20,000 clones, about 25% of them singletons. The CDR3 loop spans 13 amino acids. V shed 6 bases and J shed 9 bases, with 15 bases lying between them. Per germline, CDR1 SNHLY and CDR2 FYNNEI. Many counts were recorded for this clone. Its antigen is currently unknown. There were no patients who had received any treatment before thyroid surgery.

The receptor was derived from a female donor with papillary thyroid cancer or a benign thyroid nodule (not recorded which). Some clones in this sample may be carry-over from other donors' samples. The material sequenced was adjacent normal tissue. V is TRBV2 and J is TRBJ1-5; possibly TRBD1 for D (6 bases). CDR3 nucleotide sequence: TGTGCCAGCAGGGGGGAAGGGGGGGCGCCCCAGCATTTT. It codes for CASRGEGGAPQHF.